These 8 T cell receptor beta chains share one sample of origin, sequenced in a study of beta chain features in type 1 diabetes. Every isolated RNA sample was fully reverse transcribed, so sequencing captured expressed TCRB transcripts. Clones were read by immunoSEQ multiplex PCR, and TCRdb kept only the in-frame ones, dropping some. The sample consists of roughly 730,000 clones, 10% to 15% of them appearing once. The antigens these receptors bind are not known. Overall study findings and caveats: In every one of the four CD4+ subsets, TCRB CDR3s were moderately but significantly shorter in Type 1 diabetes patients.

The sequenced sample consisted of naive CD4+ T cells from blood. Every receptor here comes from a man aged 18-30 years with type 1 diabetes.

CDR3 sequence reads: CASSLYDTSYEQYF. The DNA of the CDR3 is TGTGCCAGCAGTTTATACGACACTTCCTACGAGCAGTACTTC. The gene calls are TRBV27 and TRBJ2-7; D not resolved. Germline lookup yields CDR1 MNHEY and CDR2 SMNVEV (reference sequence). The CDR3 is made up of 14 amino acids. Trimming left V 1 base short and J 1 base short, with 8 bases between.

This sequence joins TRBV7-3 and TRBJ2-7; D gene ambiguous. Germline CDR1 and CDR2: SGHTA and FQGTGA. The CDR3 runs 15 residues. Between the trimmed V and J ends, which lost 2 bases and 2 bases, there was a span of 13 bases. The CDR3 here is CASSLYGEGTYEQYF. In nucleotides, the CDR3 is TGTGCCAGCAGCTTATATGGCGAAGGGACCTACGAGCAGTACTTC.

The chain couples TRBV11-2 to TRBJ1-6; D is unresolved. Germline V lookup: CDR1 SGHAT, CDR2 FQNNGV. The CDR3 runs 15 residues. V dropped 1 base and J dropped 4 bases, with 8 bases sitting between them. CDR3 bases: TGTGCCAGCAGCTTAGGGGGTTGGTATAATTCACCCCTCCACTTT. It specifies CASSLGGWYNSPLHF.

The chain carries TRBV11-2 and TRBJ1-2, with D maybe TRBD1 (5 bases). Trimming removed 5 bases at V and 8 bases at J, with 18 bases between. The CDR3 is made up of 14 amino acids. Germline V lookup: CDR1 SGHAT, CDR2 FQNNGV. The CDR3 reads CASSPWGPSEGYTF. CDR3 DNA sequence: TGTGCCAGCAGCCCCTGGGGCCCCTCGGAAGGCTACACCTTC.

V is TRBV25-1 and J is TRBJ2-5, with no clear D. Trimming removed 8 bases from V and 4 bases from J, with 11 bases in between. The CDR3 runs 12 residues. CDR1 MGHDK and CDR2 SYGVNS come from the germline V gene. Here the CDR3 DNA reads TGTGCCAGCTGCATAGCAGGAGAGACCCAGTACTTC. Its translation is CASCIAGETQYF.

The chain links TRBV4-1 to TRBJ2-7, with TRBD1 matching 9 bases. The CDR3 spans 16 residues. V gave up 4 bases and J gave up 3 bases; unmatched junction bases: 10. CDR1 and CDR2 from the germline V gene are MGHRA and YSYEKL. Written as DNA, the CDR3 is TGCGCCAGCAGCCCCGTCGGACAGGGGAGGGGCTACGAGCAGTACTTC. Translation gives CASSPVGQGRGYEQYF.

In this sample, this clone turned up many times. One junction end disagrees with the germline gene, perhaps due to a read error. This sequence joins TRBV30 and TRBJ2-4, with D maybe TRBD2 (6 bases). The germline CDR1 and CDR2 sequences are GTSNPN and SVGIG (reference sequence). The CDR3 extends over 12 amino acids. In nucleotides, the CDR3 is TGTGCCTGGACCCCCCAGGAGGGAGAACTTCGTTTC. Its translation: CAWTPQEGELRF.

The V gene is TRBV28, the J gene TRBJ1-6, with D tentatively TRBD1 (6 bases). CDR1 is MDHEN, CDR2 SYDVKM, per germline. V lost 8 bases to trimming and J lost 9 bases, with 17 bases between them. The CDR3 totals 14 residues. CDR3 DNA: TGTGCCAGCTGGTGGGCAGGGGAAGGTTCACCCCTCCACTTT. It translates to CASWWAGEGSPLHF. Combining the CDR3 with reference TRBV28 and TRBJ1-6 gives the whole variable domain DVKVTQSSRYLVKRTGEKVFLECVQDMDHENMFWYRQDPGLGLRLIYFSYDVKMKEKGDIPEGYSVSREKKERFSLILESASTNQTSMYLCASWWAGEGSPLHFGNGTRLTVT.